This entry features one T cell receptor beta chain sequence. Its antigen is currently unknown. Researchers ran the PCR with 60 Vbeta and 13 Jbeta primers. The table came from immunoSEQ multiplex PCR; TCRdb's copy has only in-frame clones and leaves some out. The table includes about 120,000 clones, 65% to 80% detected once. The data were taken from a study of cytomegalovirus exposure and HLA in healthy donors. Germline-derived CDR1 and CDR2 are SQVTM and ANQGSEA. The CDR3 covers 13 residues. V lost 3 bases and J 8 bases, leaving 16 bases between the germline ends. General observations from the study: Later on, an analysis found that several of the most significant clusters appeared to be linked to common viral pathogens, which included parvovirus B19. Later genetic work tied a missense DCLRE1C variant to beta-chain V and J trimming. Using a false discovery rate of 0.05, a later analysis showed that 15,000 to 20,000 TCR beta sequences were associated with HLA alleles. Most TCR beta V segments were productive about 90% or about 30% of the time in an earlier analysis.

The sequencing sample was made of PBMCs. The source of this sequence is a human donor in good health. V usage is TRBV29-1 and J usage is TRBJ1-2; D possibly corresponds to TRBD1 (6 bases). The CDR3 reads CSVDSTGQGGYTF. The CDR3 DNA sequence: TGCAGCGTTGATAGCACGGGGCAGGGGGGCTACACCTTC.